A single sample is the source of the 26 T cell receptor beta chains below, sequenced in a study of neurological immune-mediated disorders. TCRdb recomputed calls from the 5' RACE reads with MiXCR, one row per CDR3 protein. There are roughly 50,000 distinct CDR3 sequences in the sample; about 26% occur only once, and 20% to 30% lies in the top ten. Sequencing input: PBMCs. Receptors originate from an older woman in good health.

J is TRBJ2-1 and V is TRBV11-2, with 9 bases matching TRBD2. Germline V gives CDR1 SGHAT, CDR2 FQNNGV. V gave up 3 bases and J gave up 0 bases; unmatched junction bases: 3. The CDR3 is made up of 16 amino acids. DNA for the CDR3: TGTGCCAGCAGCTTCTCAGCGGGGGGCTCCTACAATGAGCAGTTCTTC. It encodes CASSFSAGGSYNEQFF.

J is TRBJ2-1 and V is TRBV7-8, with D perhaps matching TRBD1 or TRBD2 (5 bases each). The V end lost 4 bases, the J end lost 9 bases, and 22 bases lay between the germline ends. The CDR3 is 16 residues long. Germline CDR1 SGHVS, CDR2 FQNEAQ. The CDR3 coding sequence is TGTGCCAGCAGCTCCCTCAACCCCGGGACGGCCGGTGAGCAGTTCTTC. Amino acids: CASSSLNPGTAGEQFF.

This clonotype was observed at least ten times. The chain carries TRBV7-3 and TRBJ2-4; D uncertain. Germline assignment: CDR1 SGHTA and CDR2 FQGTGA. V dropped 1 base and J dropped 0 bases, with 7 bases sitting between them. This CDR3 contains 15 residues. The CDR3 DNA is TGTGCCAGCAGCTTAAGGGGTCAAGCCAAAAACATTCAGTACTTC. It specifies CASSLRGQAKNIQYF.

This clonotype was counted at least ten times. The gene calls are TRBV4-1 and TRBJ1-2; D unresolved. The CDR3 consists of 16 residues. Germline assignment: CDR1 MGHRA and CDR2 YSYEKL. Trimming took off 3 bases at V and 4 bases at J, with 18 bases between the two ends. The CDR3 DNA reads TGCGCCAGCAGCCAGACTTTCAGCGTTACGGGCTATGGCTACACCTTC. This sequence encodes CASSQTFSVTGYGYTF.

This clonotype was detected many times. The chain employs TRBV5-1 and TRBJ1-1; D call uncertain. Germline loops: CDR1 SGHRS, CDR2 YFSETQ. Trimming stripped 0 bases from V and 0 bases from J, with 9 bases between. The CDR3 consists of 15 residues. The chain's CDR3 is CASSLAVDLNTEAFF. CDR3 DNA sequence: TGCGCCAGCAGCTTGGCGGTGGACCTGAACACTGAAGCTTTCTTT.

This clonotype was detected ten times or more. CDR3 residues: CAITPSRVGWTGELFF. CDR3 bases: TGTGCCATCACCCCCAGTCGGGTCGGTTGGACCGGGGAGCTGTTTTTT. This chain joins TRBV10-3 and TRBJ2-2; no clear D gene. Deletions cut 7 bases from V and 5 bases from J, with 20 bases between. This CDR3 contains 16 residues. Germline CDR1 is ENHRY and CDR2 is SYGVKD.

This clonotype was counted ten times or more. V and J are TRBV5-1 and TRBJ1-2; 9 positions agree with TRBD1. The CDR3 is 14 amino acids. Germline CDR1 SGHRS, CDR2 YFSETQ. The trim removed 5 bases at V and 4 bases at J, leaving 6 bases unmatched. CDR3 loop: CASRPGQGIYGYTF. Written as DNA, the CDR3 is TGCGCCAGCAGGCCCGGACAGGGGATCTATGGCTACACCTTC.

J is TRBJ2-6 and V is TRBV29-1; D unclear. With 2 bases removed from V and 2 bases from J, the gap between germline ends came to 7 bases. This CDR3 spans 14 amino acids. The V gene's germline CDR1 is SQVTM and CDR2 ANQGSEA. CDR3 DNA sequence: TGCAGCGTTGAACAAGGCCCTGGGGCCAACGTCCTGACTTTC. Its protein product is CSVEQGPGANVLTF.

This clonotype was detected ten times or more. The V call is TRBV20-1, the J call TRBJ2-1; D is undetermined. The V gene's germline CDR1 is DFQATT and CDR2 SNEGSKA (reference sequence). The CDR3 consists of 12 residues. V was pared by 6 bases and J by 5 bases, with 11 bases between. The CDR3 here is CSAHYPDNEQFF. The CDR3 DNA sequence: TGCAGTGCCCACTACCCAGACAATGAGCAGTTCTTC.

In this sample, this clonotype turned up many times. This chain links TRBV5-1 with TRBJ1-4, with 8 nucleotides matching TRBD1. Germline loops: CDR1 SGHRS, CDR2 YFSETQ. The V segment lost 4 bases and the J segment 3 bases; nucleotides outside the gene matches: 5. The CDR3 spans 15 residues. CDR3 protein: CASSQQGAANEKLFF. The DNA for the CDR3 is TGCGCCAGCAGCCAGCAGGGGGCGGCTAATGAAAAACTGTTTTTT.

This clonotype was recorded at least ten times. The CDR3 sequence: CASSRDRAPEEAFF. CDR3 coding DNA: TGCGCCAGCAGCCGGGACAGGGCCCCTGAAGAGGCTTTCTTT. The chain is built from TRBV5-1 and TRBJ1-1; the match to TRBD1 covers 9 bases. The germline V gene has CDR1 SGHRS and CDR2 YFSETQ. The junction had 12 bases not matched to a gene; V was cut back by 4 bases and J by 11 bases. The CDR3 loop spans 14 amino acids.

In this sample, this clonotype turned up many times. This sequence joins TRBV5-1 and TRBJ2-3; D unclear. The CDR3 is made up of 13 amino acids. With 0 bases removed from V and 3 bases from J, the gap between germline ends came to 5 bases. From germline, CDR1 is SGHRS and CDR2 YFSETQ. The CDR3 bases are TGCGCCAGCAGCTTGGACTGGACAGATACGCAGTATTTT. Amino acids: CASSLDWTDTQYF.

This chain connects TRBV12-3 or TRBV12-4 to TRBJ1-5, with 10 bases that match TRBD1. The V gene end was trimmed by 9 bases and the J gene end by 1 base; junction bases not matched to a gene: 12. This CDR3 has 17 amino acids. Here the CDR3 DNA reads TGTGCCAGTGGGCCTCGGACAGGGGGTGGAAGCAATCAGCCCCAGCATTTT. Translated: CASGPRTGGGSNQPQHF.

At least ten counts were recorded for this clonotype. This chain links TRBV5-1 with TRBJ2-5; D may be TRBD1 (6 bases). V lost 0 bases and J 5 bases, leaving 14 bases between the germline ends. This CDR3 has 15 amino acids. Germline V gene data show CDR1 as SGHRS and CDR2 as YFSETQ. CDR3 in DNA: TGCGCCAGCAGCTTGGATTCTGGGGGCGGGGAGACCCAGTACTTC. Translating it yields CASSLDSGGGETQYF.

This clonotype occurred many times. This chain connects TRBV20-1 to TRBJ2-5; maybe TRBD2 (5 bases). In germline, CDR1 is DFQATT, CDR2 SNEGSKA (reference sequence). The CDR3 loop spans 12 amino acids. The V end lost 1 base, the J end lost 3 bases, and 6 bases lay between the germline ends. The CDR3 DNA follows: TGCAGTGCTAGAGGGCGGGAAGAGACCCAGTACTTC. It is translated as CSARGREETQYF.

This clonotype was seen only a few times. The V gene is TRBV28, the J gene TRBJ2-5; TRBD2 agrees at 9 bases. The CDR3 has 15 amino acids. Germline V gene data show CDR1 as MDHEN and CDR2 as SYDVKM. Trimming took 5 bases from V and 6 from J; bases not matched to a gene: 10. CDR3 DNA: TGTGCCAGCAGTCCCGGACTAGCGTCAATGAAGACCCAGTACTTC. Translated: CASSPGLASMKTQYF. The full variable domain, its missing parts supplied by reference TRBV28 and TRBJ2-5, is DVKVTQSSRYLVKRTGEKVFLECVQDMDHENMFWYRQDPGLGLRLIYFSYDVKMKEKGDIPEGYSVSREKKERFSLILESASTNQTSMYLCASSPGLASMKTQYFGPGTRLLVL.

Many counts were recorded for this clonotype. The gene calls are TRBV5-1 and TRBJ2-1; no firm D call. Trimming stripped 0 bases from V and 4 bases from J, with 8 bases between. This CDR3 region has 14 residues. Germline V CDR1 and CDR2: SGHRS, YFSETQ. As DNA, the CDR3 is TGCGCCAGCAGCTTGGGCCAACTATACAATGAGCAGTTCTTC. Encoded protein: CASSLGQLYNEQFF.

This clonotype was observed at least ten times. The CDR3 loop is CASTLGTGAQETQYF. The CDR3 nucleotides are TGTGCCAGCACCCTAGGAACAGGGGCGCAAGAGACCCAGTACTTC. The rearrangement uses TRBV28 and TRBJ2-5; 7 positions match TRBD1. CDR3 length equals 15 residues. Per germline, CDR1 MDHEN and CDR2 SYDVKM. The V and J ends lost 7 bases and 2 bases, in that order; junction bases with no gene match: 10.

The sample holds many counts of this clonotype. The chain recombines TRBV7-2 with TRBJ1-1; 8 bases line up with TRBD1. Germline V lookup: CDR1 SGHTA, CDR2 FQGNSA. The CDR3 contains 15 residues. The trim removed 5 bases at V and 1 base at J, leaving 6 bases unmatched. The CDR3 is CASSPQGVGNTEAFF. The CDR3 DNA is TGTGCCAGCAGCCCACAGGGGGTTGGGAACACTGAAGCTTTCTTT.

This clonotype has at least ten counts. J is TRBJ2-5 and V is TRBV15; a possible D gene is TRBD2 (5 bases). The germline V and J ends were trimmed by 1 base and 5 bases, with 14 bases remaining between them. The germline V gene encodes CDR1 LNHNV and CDR2 YYDKDF (reference sequence). This CDR3 is 15 amino acids long. CDR3: CATSRGGGWRETQYF. CDR3 nucleotides: TGTGCCACCAGCAGAGGTGGCGGGTGGCGGGAGACCCAGTACTTC.

This clonotype was recorded many times. The V call is TRBV11-1, the J call TRBJ2-1; 7 nucleotides agree with TRBD1. The V segment lost 1 base and the J segment 2 bases; nucleotides outside the gene matches: 2. There are 15 residues in the CDR3. Germline V gives CDR1 SGHAT, CDR2 FQDESV (reference sequence). The CDR3 DNA is TGTGCCAGCAGCTTAGGACAGGGCACCTACAATGAGCAGTTCTTC. Protein product: CASSLGQGTYNEQFF.

This clonotype was detected ten times or more. The chain recombines TRBV6-6 with TRBJ2-3; TRBD2 aligns across 9 bases. Germline values: CDR1 MNHNY, CDR2 SVGAGI (reference sequence). The CDR3 consists of 15 residues. The ends lost 4 bases at V and 2 bases at J; junction bases unmatched: 4. The CDR3 DNA follows: TGTGCCAGCAGTTTAGCGGGAGATTTCACAGATACGCAGTATTTT. Translated: CASSLAGDFTDTQYF.

V is TRBV7-3 and J is TRBJ2-2; 9 bases fit TRBD1. CDR3 length equals 16 residues. J was trimmed by 1 base and V by 5 bases; bases with no gene match: 5. From germline, CDR1 is SGHTA and CDR2 FQGTGA. This CDR3 reads CASSIDRGVNTGELFF. CDR3 DNA: TGTGCCAGCAGCATCGACAGGGGGGTGAACACCGGGGAGCTGTTTTTT.

The chain links TRBV7-2 to TRBJ2-7, with D perhaps matching TRBD2 (6 bases). The CDR3 is 15 residues long. V lost 6 bases, J lost 3 bases, and 18 bases lay in between. The germline CDR1 and CDR2 sequences are SGHTA and FQGNSA. The CDR3 sequence is CASRQERVSYYEQYF. The CDR3 DNA is TGTGCCAGCAGACAAGAGCGGGTCAGCTACTACGAGCAGTACTTC. Drawing the rest from reference TRBV7-2 and TRBJ2-7, the complete variable domain is GAGVSQSPSNKVTEKGKDVELRCDPISGHTALYWYRQSLGQGLEFLIYFQGNSAPDKSGLPSDRFSAERTGGSVSTLTIQRTQQEDSAVYLCASRQERVSYYEQYFGPGTRLTVT.

This clonotype appeared many times. The genes are TRBV5-1 and TRBJ1-1, with D unresolved. Germline CDR1 reads SGHRS; CDR2 reads YFSETQ. The CDR3 has 15 amino acids. Trimming removed 0 bases from V and 2 bases from J, with 11 bases in between. The CDR3 is CASSLEAASNTEAFF. CDR3 DNA: TGCGCCAGCAGCTTGGAAGCGGCCTCCAACACTGAAGCTTTCTTT.

This clonotype was counted only a few times. V is TRBV18 and J is TRBJ1-2; TRBD1 agrees at 8 bases. Germline assignment: CDR1 KGHSH and CDR2 LQKENI. The CDR3 has 14 amino acids. V was clipped by 4 bases and J by 5 bases; unmatched bases: 6. DNA for the CDR3: TGTGCCAGCTCACTGGGACAGGAGGAGTATGGCTACACCTTC. It yields the protein CASSLGQEEYGYTF.